Presented here are 23 T cell receptor beta chains from one specimen sequenced in a study of blood T cell repertoires in COVID-19. Libraries were prepared by immunoSEQ multiplex PCR; TCRdb keeps only in-frame clonotypes and omits some of them. The sample contains roughly 70,000 clones, around 92% of which appear only once. Sequenced material: peripheral blood. The source of these receptors is a man aged 60 to 75 with acute or convalescent COVID-19.

This sequence joins TRBV6-5 and TRBJ1-6; D perhaps matches TRBD1 (6 bases). The CDR3 is made up of 16 amino acids. The germline V and J ends were trimmed by 0 bases and 9 bases, with 15 bases remaining between them. CDR1 and CDR2 from the germline V gene are MNHEY and SVGAGI. The CDR3 bases are TGTGCCAGCAGTTACTCGACCGGGGCAGGGGTTTCACCCCTCCACTTT. It is translated as CASSYSTGAGVSPLHF.

The V and J genes are TRBV18 and TRBJ2-1; the match to TRBD1 covers 11 bases. V lost 3 bases and J lost 10; bases outside the gene matches: 11. Germline loops: CDR1 KGHSH, CDR2 LQKENI. This CDR3 has 16 amino acids. The CDR3 nucleotides are TGTGCCAGCTCACCTTACCAGGGGACAGGGGGTCGGGAGCAGTTCTTC. The encoded protein is CASSPYQGTGGREQFF.

This clone was found once. The V and J genes are TRBV11-3 and TRBJ2-3; a weak D match, TRBD1 (5 bases). The V gene's germline CDR1 is SGHNT and CDR2 YENEEA. The CDR3 consists of 15 residues. The V gene lost 1 base and the J gene lost 0 bases, with 8 bases spanning the gap. The CDR3 here is CASSLGQGSTDTQYF. The CDR3 DNA sequence: TGTGCCAGCAGCTTAGGGCAGGGAAGCACAGATACGCAGTATTTT.

CDR3 amino acids: CAWSVHRAAFF. CDR3 DNA sequence: TGTGCCTGGAGTGTTCACCGAGCGGCTTTCTTT. The rearrangement joins TRBV30 to TRBJ1-1, with D unresolved. Trimming took 0 bases from V and 11 from J, leaving 10 bases between them. The CDR3 loop spans 11 amino acids. The germline CDR1 and CDR2 sequences are GTSNPN and SVGIG (reference sequence). Together with reference TRBV30 and TRBJ1-1, the CDR3 gives the full variable domain: SQTIHQWPATLVQPVGSPLSLECTVEGTSNPNLYWYRQAAGRGLQLLFYSVGIGQISSEVPQNLSASRPQDRQFILSSKKLLLSDSGFYLCAWSVHRAAFFGQGTRLTVV.

The chain has TRBV6-5 and TRBJ1-6; no clear D gene. The germline gives CDR1 MNHEY, CDR2 SVGAGI. The CDR3 has 14 residues. Trimming left V 5 bases short and J 9 bases short, with 14 bases between. CDR3 loop: CASSSTVWVSPLHF. The CDR3, as DNA: TGTGCCAGCAGTAGTACAGTTTGGGTTTCACCCCTCCACTTT.

The chain uses TRBV6-5 and TRBJ1-2, with D possibly matching TRBD1 (5 bases). V lost 6 bases to trimming and J lost 3 bases, with 14 bases between them. The CDR3 is made up of 14 amino acids. Germline V gives CDR1 MNHEY, CDR2 SVGAGI. The CDR3 protein is CASSPGGTDYGYTF. The CDR3 bases are TGTGCCAGCAGCCCGGGGGGGACCGACTATGGCTACACCTTC.

Of note for this clone: The sample holds other DNA sequences that translate to the same CDR3. The V gene is TRBV6-6, the J gene TRBJ2-7; no reliable D call. Germline values: CDR1 MNHNY, CDR2 SVGAGI (reference sequence). With 2 bases removed from V and 2 bases from J, the gap between germline ends came to 4 bases. There are 12 residues in the CDR3. The CDR3 DNA sequence: TGTGCCAGCAGTTACGAGACCTACGAGCAGTACTTC. This translates into CASSYETYEQYF.

The rearrangement joins TRBV10-2 to TRBJ2-7, with 9 nucleotides matching TRBD1. Germline CDR1 WSHSY, CDR2 SAAADI. The CDR3 has 14 residues. After removal of 6 bases from V and 4 bases from J, the junction contained 7 bases not matched to a gene. CDR3 DNA sequence: TGCGCCAGCAGACCACAGGGGGCAAGGTACGAGCAGTACTTC. It encodes CASRPQGARYEQYF.

The chain is built from TRBV29-1 and TRBJ1-2; 7 nucleotides line up with TRBD1. The length of the CDR3 is 14 residues. The ends lost 7 bases at V and 4 bases at J; junction bases unmatched: 12. Looked up from germline, CDR1 is SQVTM and CDR2 is ANQGSEA. CDR3 coding DNA: TGCAGCGGGGGGACAGACCCGAATGGCTATGGCTACACCTTC. Protein sequence: CSGGTDPNGYGYTF. The entire variable domain, with the rest obtained from reference TRBV29-1 and TRBJ1-2, is as follows: SAVISQKPSRDICQRGTSLTIQCQVDSQVTMMFWYRQQPGQSLTLIATANQGSEATYESGFVIDKFPISRPNLTFSTLTVSNMSPEDSSIYLCSGGTDPNGYGYTFGSGTRLTVV.

This chain's CDR3 is CASSAGQGAHYGYTF. CDR3 in DNA: TGTGCCAGCTCAGCGGGACAGGGGGCCCACTATGGCTACACCTTC. This chain links TRBV18 with TRBJ1-2; 12 nucleotides align to TRBD1. Germline CDR1 KGHSH, CDR2 LQKENI. CDR3 length equals 15 residues. The ends lost 5 bases at V and 3 bases at J; junction bases unmatched: 4.

The chain carries TRBV5-5 and TRBJ2-7, with a weak D call TRBD1 (6 bases). The V end lost 3 bases, the J end lost 2 bases, and 12 bases lay between the germline ends. This CDR3 has 14 amino acids. Germline CDR1 SGHKS, CDR2 YYEKEE (reference sequence). CDR3 sequence: CASSWTAAPYEQYF. The CDR3 DNA follows: TGTGCCAGCAGCTGGACAGCGGCCCCCTACGAGCAGTACTTC.

This clone has more than one count but fewer than ten. The rearrangement joins TRBV19 to TRBJ1-5; D remains unclear. The germline CDR1 and CDR2 sequences are LNHDA and SQIVND (reference sequence). Trimming removed 7 bases from V and 6 bases from J, with 13 bases in between. This CDR3 has 13 residues. CDR3 protein: CASNANRGQPQHF. The CDR3 DNA is TGTGCCAGTAATGCGAACCGGGGTCAGCCCCAGCATTTT. Combining the CDR3 with reference TRBV19 and TRBJ1-5 gives the whole variable domain DGGITQSPKYLFRKEGQNVTLSCEQNLNHDAMYWYRQDPGQGLRLIYYSQIVNDFQKGDIAEGYSVSREKKESFPLTVTSAQKNPTAFYLCASNANRGQPQHFGDGTRLSIL.

V is TRBV5-6 and J is TRBJ1-2; 9 positions match TRBD1. V dropped 4 bases and J dropped 4; count of bases not matched to a gene: 8. Germline-derived CDR1 and CDR2 are SGHDT and YYEEEE. The CDR3 length is 15 residues. CDR3 coding DNA: TGTGCCAGCAGCGTTCCGGGACAGGGCCTCTATGGCTACACCTTC. Its protein is CASSVPGQGLYGYTF. Looking up the rest from reference TRBV5-6 and TRBJ1-2 gives the full variable domain: DAGVTQSPTHLIKTRGQQVTLRCSPKSGHDTVSWYQQALGQGPQFIFQYYEEEERQRGNFPDRFSGHQFPNYSSELNVNALLLGDSALYLCASSVPGQGLYGYTFGSGTRLTVV.

V is TRBV5-6 and J is TRBJ2-2, with TRBD1 identical over 7 bases. J was trimmed by 1 base and V by 2 bases; bases with no gene match: 5. This CDR3 is built from 16 residues. Germline CDR1 reads SGHDT; CDR2 reads YYEEEE. The CDR3 protein is CASSFFWTGNTGELFF. The CDR3 region has the DNA TGTGCCAGCAGCTTCTTTTGGACAGGGAACACCGGGGAGCTGTTTTTT. Supplemented by reference TRBV5-6 and TRBJ2-2, the full variable domain reads DAGVTQSPTHLIKTRGQQVTLRCSPKSGHDTVSWYQQALGQGPQFIFQYYEEEERQRGNFPDRFSGHQFPNYSSELNVNALLLGDSALYLCASSFFWTGNTGELFFGEGSRLTVL.

The rearrangement links TRBV9 to TRBJ1-6; TRBD1 is a possible D gene (5 bases). The CDR3 runs 13 residues. Trimming removed 0 bases at V and 9 bases at J, with 7 bases between. Looked up from germline, CDR1 is SGDLS and CDR2 is YYNGEE. The CDR3 loop reads CASSVAQGSPLHF. The CDR3 DNA is TGTGCCAGCAGCGTAGCCCAGGGTTCACCCCTCCACTTT.

This chain uses TRBV3-1 (or the pseudogene TRBV3-2) with TRBJ1-2, with D possibly TRBD1 on 5 matching bases. This CDR3 comprises 15 residues. Looked up from germline, CDR1 is LGHDT and CDR2 is YNNKEL (reference sequence). The V and J ends lost 6 bases and 4 bases respectively, with 18 bases between them. The CDR3 loop is CASSTQGLFPYGYTF. Here the CDR3 DNA reads TGTGCCAGCAGTACCCAGGGACTTTTCCCCTATGGCTACACCTTC.

V and J are TRBV3-1 (or the pseudogene TRBV3-2) and TRBJ2-5; D uncertain. The CDR3 extends over 12 amino acids. The ends were cut back, 4 bases at V and 5 bases at J, with 8 bases in the middle. The germline CDR1 and CDR2 sequences are LGHDT and YNNKEL (reference sequence). The CDR3 loop is CASSPTTETQYF. CDR3 nucleotides: TGTGCCAGCAGCCCCACAACGGAGACCCAGTACTTC.

This chain links TRBV4-1 with TRBJ1-2, with D perhaps matching TRBD1 (5 bases). The CDR3 is 17 amino acids. Germline V lookup: CDR1 MGHRA, CDR2 YSYEKL. The V end lost 2 bases, the J end lost 7 bases, and 23 bases lay between the germline ends. The CDR3 DNA reads TGCGCCAGCAGCCAATATGGGGCTCTTGGCAGACTCGGTGGCTACACCTTC. Translating gives CASSQYGALGRLGGYTF.

The CDR3 DNA reads TGTGCCAGTACCACGGTCGGGACAGGGCATTCACCCCTCCACTTT. It is translated as CASTTVGTGHSPLHF. The V gene is TRBV19, the J gene TRBJ1-6, with TRBD1 identical over 9 bases. The CDR3 is 15 residues long. Germline CDR1 LNHDA, CDR2 SQIVND (reference sequence). J was trimmed by 8 bases and V by 7 bases; bases with no gene match: 9.

The chain uses TRBV6-5 and TRBJ1-4; perhaps TRBD1 as D (5 bases). The germline V gene encodes CDR1 MNHEY and CDR2 SVGAGI. The germline V and J ends were trimmed by 5 bases and 4 bases, with 14 bases remaining between them. The CDR3 loop spans 15 amino acids. CDR3 amino acids: CASSLQAGLNEKLFF. CDR3 DNA sequence: TGTGCCAGCAGTCTACAGGCAGGGCTTAATGAAAAACTGTTTTTT.

The rearrangement uses TRBV30 and TRBJ1-5; perhaps TRBD1 as D (6 bases). From germline, CDR1 is GTSNPN and CDR2 SVGIG (reference sequence). Trimming cost V 2 bases and J 0 bases, with 17 bases left between them. The CDR3 length is 17 residues. The CDR3 region is CAWSRGGGTNSNQPQHF. CDR3 in DNA: TGTGCCTGGAGTAGGGGAGGGGGGACAAATAGCAATCAGCCCCAGCATTTT.

The chain has TRBV27 and TRBJ1-6; a possible D gene is TRBD1 (5 bases). The CDR3 loop spans 14 amino acids. V was pared by 8 bases and J by 8 bases, with 16 bases between. Germline V lookup: CDR1 MNHEY, CDR2 SMNVEV (reference sequence). CDR3: CASLRGALDSPLHF. The CDR3 DNA follows: TGTGCCAGCCTTCGCGGGGCGCTAGATTCACCCCTCCACTTT.

In DNA form, the CDR3 reads TGCAGTGCCTACAGGGCGGGTGGCTACACCTTC. Translated, it gives CSAYRAGGYTF. This chain uses TRBV20-1 with TRBJ1-2, with D possibly TRBD1 on 6 matching bases. The V gene lost 6 bases and the J gene lost 7 bases, with 12 bases spanning the gap. This CDR3 comprises 11 residues. Germline V gene data show CDR1 as DFQATT and CDR2 as SNEGSKA (reference sequence).